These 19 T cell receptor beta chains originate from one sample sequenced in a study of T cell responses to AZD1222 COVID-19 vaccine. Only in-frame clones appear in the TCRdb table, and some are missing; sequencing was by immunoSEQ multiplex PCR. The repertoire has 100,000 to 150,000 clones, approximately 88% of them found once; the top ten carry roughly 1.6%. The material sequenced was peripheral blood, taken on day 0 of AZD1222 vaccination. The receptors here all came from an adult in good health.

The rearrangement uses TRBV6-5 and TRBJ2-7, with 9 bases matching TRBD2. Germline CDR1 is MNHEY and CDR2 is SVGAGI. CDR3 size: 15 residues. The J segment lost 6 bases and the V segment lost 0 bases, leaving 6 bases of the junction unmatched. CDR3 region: CASSYSGGLALEQYF. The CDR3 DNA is TGTGCCAGCAGTTACTCTGGGGGACTAGCACTCGAGCAGTACTTC.

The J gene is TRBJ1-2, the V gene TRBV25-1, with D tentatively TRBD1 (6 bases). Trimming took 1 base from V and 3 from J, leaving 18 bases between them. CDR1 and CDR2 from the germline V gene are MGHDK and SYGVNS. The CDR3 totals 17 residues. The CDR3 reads CASSEWVRGGGDYGYTF. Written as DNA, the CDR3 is TGTGCCAGCAGTGAATGGGTCAGGGGAGGAGGTGACTATGGCTACACCTTC.

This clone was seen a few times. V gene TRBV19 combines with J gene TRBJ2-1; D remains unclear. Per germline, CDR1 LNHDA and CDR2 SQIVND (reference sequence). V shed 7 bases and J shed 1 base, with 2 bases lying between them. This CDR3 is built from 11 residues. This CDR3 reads CASTSYNEQFF. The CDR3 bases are TGTGCCAGTACTTCCTACAATGAGCAGTTCTTC.

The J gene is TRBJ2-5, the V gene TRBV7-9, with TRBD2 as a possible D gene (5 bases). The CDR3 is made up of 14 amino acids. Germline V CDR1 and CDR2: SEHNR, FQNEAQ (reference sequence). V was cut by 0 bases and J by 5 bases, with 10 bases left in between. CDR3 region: CASSLAGSLETQYF. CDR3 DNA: TGTGCCAGCAGCTTAGCTGGGAGTCTGGAGACCCAGTACTTC.

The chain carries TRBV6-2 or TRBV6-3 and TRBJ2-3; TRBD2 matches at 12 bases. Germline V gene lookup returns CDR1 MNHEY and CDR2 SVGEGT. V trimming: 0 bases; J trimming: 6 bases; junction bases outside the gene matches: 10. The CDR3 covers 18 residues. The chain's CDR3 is CASSYSTPGLAGLDTQYF. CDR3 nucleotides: TGTGCCAGCAGTTACTCAACACCGGGACTAGCGGGTTTGGATACGCAGTATTTT.

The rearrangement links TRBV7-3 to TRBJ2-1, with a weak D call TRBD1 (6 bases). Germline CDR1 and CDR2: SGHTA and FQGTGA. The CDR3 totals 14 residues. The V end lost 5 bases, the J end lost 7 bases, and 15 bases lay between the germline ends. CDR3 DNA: TGTGCCAGCAGCACACCCCAGGGGAGTAATGAGCAGTTCTTC. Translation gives CASSTPQGSNEQFF.

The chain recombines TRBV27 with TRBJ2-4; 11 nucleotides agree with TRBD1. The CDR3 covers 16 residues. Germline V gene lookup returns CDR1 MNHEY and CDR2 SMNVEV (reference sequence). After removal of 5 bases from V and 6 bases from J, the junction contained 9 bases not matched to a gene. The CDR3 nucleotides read TGTGCCAGCAGTCCGTACCCGGGACAGGGGGGAAACATTCAGTACTTC. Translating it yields CASSPYPGQGGNIQYF.

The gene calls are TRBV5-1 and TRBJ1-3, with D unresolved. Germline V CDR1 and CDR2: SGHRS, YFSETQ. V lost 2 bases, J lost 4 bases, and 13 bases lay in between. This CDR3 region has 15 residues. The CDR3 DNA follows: TGCGCCAGCAGCTTTTCCGGGGTGCAGGGAAACACCATATATTTT. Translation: CASSFSGVQGNTIYF. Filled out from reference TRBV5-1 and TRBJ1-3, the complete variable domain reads KAGVTQTPRYLIKTRGQQVTLSCSPISGHRSVSWYQQTPGQGLQFLFEYFSETQRNKGNFPGRFSGRQFSNSRSEMNVSTLELGDSALYLCASSFSGVQGNTIYFGEGSWLTVV.

CDR3 sequence (DNA): TGTGCCACCAGTGGAACAGTGATTTACGAGCAGTACTTC. This sequence encodes CATSGTVIYEQYF. This chain links TRBV24-1 with TRBJ2-7; D is unclear. CDR3 size: 13 residues. V was cut by 5 bases and J by 4 bases, with 11 bases left in between. Germline loops: CDR1 KGHDR, CDR2 SFDVKD.

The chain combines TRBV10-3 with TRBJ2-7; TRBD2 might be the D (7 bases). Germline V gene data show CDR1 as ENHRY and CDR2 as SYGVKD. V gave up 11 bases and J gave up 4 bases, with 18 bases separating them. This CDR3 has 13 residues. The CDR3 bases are TGTGCCGTAGGGGGGGGGCTAGGGTACGAGCAGTACTTC. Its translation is CAVGGGLGYEQYF.

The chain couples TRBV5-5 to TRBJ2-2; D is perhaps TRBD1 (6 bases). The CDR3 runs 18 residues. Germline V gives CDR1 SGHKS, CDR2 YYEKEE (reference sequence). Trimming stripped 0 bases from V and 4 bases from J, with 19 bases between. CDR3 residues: CASSLVQGRYRGTGELFF. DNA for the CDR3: TGTGCCAGCAGCTTGGTACAGGGTAGATATCGTGGCACCGGGGAGCTGTTTTTT.

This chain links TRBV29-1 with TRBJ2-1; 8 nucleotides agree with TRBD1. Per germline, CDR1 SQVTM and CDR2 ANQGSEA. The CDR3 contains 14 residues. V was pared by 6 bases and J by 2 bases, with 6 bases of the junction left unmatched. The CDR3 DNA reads TGCAGCGTCGCCCCGGGACAGGCCTACAATGAGCAGTTCTTC. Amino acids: CSVAPGQAYNEQFF.

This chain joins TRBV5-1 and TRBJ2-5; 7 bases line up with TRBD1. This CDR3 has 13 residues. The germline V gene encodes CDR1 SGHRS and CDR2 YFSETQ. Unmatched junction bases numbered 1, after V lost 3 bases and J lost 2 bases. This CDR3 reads CASSSGQQETQYF. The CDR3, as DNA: TGCGCCAGCAGCTCGGGACAGCAAGAGACCCAGTACTTC.

The CDR3 here is CASSLEVQKVADTQYF. CDR3 nucleotides: TGTGCCAGCAGCTTAGAAGTACAAAAGGTGGCAGATACGCAGTATTTT. The chain is built from TRBV11-3 and TRBJ2-3, with D uncertain. Trimming left V 0 bases short and J 4 bases short, with 14 bases between. The CDR3 is 16 amino acids. The germline gives CDR1 SGHNT, CDR2 YENEEA.

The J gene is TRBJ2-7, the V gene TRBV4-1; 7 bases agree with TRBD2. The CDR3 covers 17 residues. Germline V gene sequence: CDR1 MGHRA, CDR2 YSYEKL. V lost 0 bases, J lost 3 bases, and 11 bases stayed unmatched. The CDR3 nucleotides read TGCGCCAGCAGCCAAGAGGGGAGAGCGGGGTTTAACTACGAGCAGTACTTC. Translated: CASSQEGRAGFNYEQYF.

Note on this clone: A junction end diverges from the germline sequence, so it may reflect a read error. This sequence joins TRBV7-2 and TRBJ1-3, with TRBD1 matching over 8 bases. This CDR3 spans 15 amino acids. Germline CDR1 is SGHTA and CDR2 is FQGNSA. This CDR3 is CASGLTGVSGNTIYF. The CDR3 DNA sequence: TGTGCCAGCGGCTTGACAGGGGTCTCTGGAAACACCATATATTTT.

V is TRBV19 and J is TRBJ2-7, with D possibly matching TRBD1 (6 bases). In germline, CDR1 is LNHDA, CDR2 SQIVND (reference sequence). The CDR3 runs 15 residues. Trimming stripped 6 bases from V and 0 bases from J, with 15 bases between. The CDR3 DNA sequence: TGTGCCAGTAGCCCCGGGGCAGGGGCCTCCTACGAGCAGTACTTC. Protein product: CASSPGAGASYEQYF.

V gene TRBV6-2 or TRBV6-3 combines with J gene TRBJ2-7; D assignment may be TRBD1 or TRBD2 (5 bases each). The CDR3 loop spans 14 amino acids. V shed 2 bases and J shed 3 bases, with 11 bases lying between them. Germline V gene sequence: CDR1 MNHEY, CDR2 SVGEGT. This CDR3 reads CASSYGDLGYEQYF. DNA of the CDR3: TGTGCCAGCAGTTACGGGGACCTCGGCTACGAGCAGTACTTC.

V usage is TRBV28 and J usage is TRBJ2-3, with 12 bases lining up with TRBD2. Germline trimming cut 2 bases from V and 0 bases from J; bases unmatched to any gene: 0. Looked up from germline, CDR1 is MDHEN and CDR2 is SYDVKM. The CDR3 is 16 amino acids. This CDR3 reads CASSLGLAGSTDTQYF. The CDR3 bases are TGTGCCAGCAGTTTAGGACTAGCGGGAAGCACAGATACGCAGTATTTT.